These T cell receptor beta chains were read from a single sample in a study of cytotoxic CD8 clonotypes in ibrutinib-treated CLL. Measured with immunoSEQ multiplex PCR; TCRdb has only the in-frame clones, and not every one. The repertoire holds 90,000 to 100,000 clones, with approximately 80% as singletons. This sample comprised PBMCs, obtained after 12 months of ibrutinib treatment. The receptor source for this set is a human donor with chronic lymphocytic leukemia. CDR3s include the opening cysteine and the closing phenylalanine or tryptophan. The D gene is left open where the match is weak. Clone size is not always given. Where it is, it says once, few, many or a class for expanded clones.

clone_size,v_call,j_call,cdr3_length,d_call,cdr3_nt,cdr3_aa
-,TRBV5-1,TRBJ1-2,14,-,TGCGCCAGCAGCTTGGACTCAACCCCGGGGGGCTACACCTTC,CASSLDSTPGGYTF
-,TRBV10-2,TRBJ2-1,13,-,TGCGCCAGCAGTGAGCTCGAAAGGGGTCAACAGTTCTTC,CASSELERGQQFF
-,TRBV7-3,TRBJ2-3,12,-,TGTGCCAGCAGCCCAGGGGCAGATACGCAGTATTTT,CASSPGADTQYF
-,TRBV28,TRBJ2-3,16,-,TGTGCCAGCAGTTTCGCAGGGCGGCTTGAAACAGATACGCAGTATTTT,CASSFAGRLETDTQYF
-,TRBV7-2,TRBJ1-1,14,-,TGTGCCAGCAGCTTAGTAGGGGGGAACACTGAAGCTTTCTTT,CASSLVGGNTEAFF
-,TRBV9,TRBJ2-3,16,-,TGTGCCAGCAGCGTAGCCCATAGTCCGGACACAGATACGCAGTATTTT,CASSVAHSPDTDTQYF
-,TRBV12-5,TRBJ2-5,9,-,TGTGCTAGTGGCCCGGCCCAGTACTTC,CASGPAQYF
-,TRBV7-8,TRBJ1-2,15,-,TGTGCCAGCAGTGGGACTTCCTCATTAAACTATGGCTACACCTTC,CASSGTSSLNYGYTF
-,TRBV10-1,TRBJ1-1,14,TRBD1,TGCGCCAGCAGTGGGGGGACAGGGCACACTGAAGCTTTCTTT,CASSGGTGHTEAFF
-,TRBV25-1,TRBJ2-1,14,-,TGTGCCAGCAGTGTTTCAGGGAAACGGAATGAGCAGTTCTTC,CASSVSGKRNEQFF
-,TRBV9,TRBJ1-6,15,-,TGTGCCAGCAGCGTAGGGAGCTCCTATAATTCACCCCTCCACTTT,CASSVGSSYNSPLHF
-,TRBV30,TRBJ1-2,14,TRBD1,TGTGCCCGGGACAGGGCCCCGGGGAACTATGGCTACACCTTC,CARDRAPGNYGYTF
-,TRBV18,TRBJ2-1,14,-,TGTGCCAGCTCAAAGGGGTCTCCGCCTGAAGAGCAGTTCTTC,CASSKGSPPEEQFF
many,TRBV30,TRBJ1-1,18,TRBD1,TGTGCCTGGAGTGGTGGAGAGGGGGCGAAGGGCATGAACACTGAAGCTTTCTTT,CAWSGGEGAKGMNTEAFF
-,TRBV10-1,TRBJ1-5,10,-,TGCGCCACCCACCTAAAGCCCCAGCATTTT,CATHLKPQHF
-,TRBV7-7,TRBJ2-1,14,-,TGTGCCAGCAGCTTAGCGATCGGGGTTAATGAGCAGTTCTTC,CASSLAIGVNEQFF
-,TRBV13,TRBJ2-2,18,TRBD2,TGTGCCAGCAGCTCTCAGGGATGGGGAGGGAAAATGTCCGGGGAGCTGTTTTTT,CASSSQGWGGKMSGELFF
-,TRBV5-1,TRBJ1-4,15,-,TGCGCCAGCAAGGGCTCCCTTGCAACTAATGAAAAACTGTTTTTT,CASKGSLATNEKLFF
-,TRBV28,TRBJ1-3,14,-,TGTGCCAGCAGCGTACAGGGATCCGGAAACACCATATATTTT,CASSVQGSGNTIYF
few,TRBV28,TRBJ2-5,17,TRBD2,TGTGCCAGCAGTTCCGAATCTAGCGGGGGGCTTTTGGAGACCCAGTACTTC,CASSSESSGGLLETQYF
few,TRBV10-3,TRBJ1-5,14,-,TGTGCCATCAGTGCAGCAGAAGGCGGTCAGCCCCAGCATTTT,CAISAAEGGQPQHF
-,TRBV11-3,TRBJ2-7,14,-,TGTGCCAGCAGCTCCGCCCGATTCTCCTACGAGCAGTACTTC,CASSSARFSYEQYF
-,TRBV9,TRBJ1-3,13,-,TGTGCCAGCAGGGGGGGGGCACCAAACACCATATATTTT,CASRGGAPNTIYF
medium-sized,TRBV29-1,TRBJ1-6,12,TRBD1,TGCAGCGGTAGACAGGGAACTTCACCCCTCCACTTT,CSGRQGTSPLHF
-,TRBV7-2,TRBJ2-1,15,TRBD2,TGTGCCAGCAGCTCCCGGACTAGCGGTTTCAATGAGCAGTTCTTC,CASSSRTSGFNEQFF
-,TRBV18,TRBJ1-5,16,TRBD1,TGTGCCAGCTCACCACCGGGACAGGGTCCTAATCAGCCCCAGCATTTT,CASSPPGQGPNQPQHF
-,TRBV10-1,TRBJ2-5,12,-,TGCGCCAGCAGTCTAGGGACGGAGACCCAGTACTTC,CASSLGTETQYF
-,TRBV9,TRBJ2-2,11,-,TGTGCCAGCAGCGTGCCCGGGGAGCTGTTTTTT,CASSVPGELFF